The 15 T cell receptor beta chains presented below share a single source sample, sequenced in a study of T cell repertoires in ileal Crohn's disease. Time point here: neoterminal ileum biopsy at postoperative endoscopy, about 6 months after surgery. Profiling relied on immunoSEQ multiplex PCR, and the TCRdb table lists in-frame clones only, not all of them. The sample carries over a thousand clones, roughly 85% recorded once. Sequencing input: ileal tissue. These receptors were taken from an adult with Crohn's disease.

V usage is TRBV27 and J usage is TRBJ1-2, with 7 bases that match TRBD1. Trimming at V came to 6 bases and at J to 8 bases, leaving 9 bases not matched to a gene. CDR1 is MNHEY, CDR2 SMNVEV, per germline (reference sequence). The CDR3 has 13 residues. Here the CDR3 reads CASSRTTGRGYTF. The CDR3 DNA sequence: TGTGCCAGCAGCCGTACGACAGGGAGAGGCTACACCTTC.

The chain uses TRBV5-4 and TRBJ1-2; the D gene is possibly TRBD1 (6 bases). Germline CDR1 and CDR2: SGHNT and YYREEE (reference sequence). With 10 bases removed from V and 5 bases from J, the gap between germline ends came to 21 bases. The CDR3 totals 14 residues. The CDR3 protein is CAHKGGGRIYGYTF. The CDR3 DNA reads as TGTGCCCACAAGGGGGGGGGACGGATTTATGGCTACACCTTC.

This chain links TRBV7-9 with TRBJ2-7; 7 bases are a match to TRBD2. The CDR3 runs 13 residues. Germline V gives CDR1 SEHNR, CDR2 FQNEAQ (reference sequence). Losses at the gene ends were 1 base for V and 5 bases for J; bases not matched to a gene: 2. CDR3 amino acids: CASSLDAGDEQYF. CDR3 DNA sequence: TGTGCCAGCAGCTTAGATGCGGGGGACGAGCAGTACTTC.

The chain combines TRBV2 with TRBJ1-4; TRBD1 might be the D (6 bases). The germline V gene has CDR1 SNHLY and CDR2 FYNNEI. This CDR3 is built from 13 residues. V was pared by 8 bases and J by 8 bases, with 15 bases between. DNA for the CDR3: TGTGCCAGCCTACGGGGGGCGCAGGAAAAACTGTTTTTT. It yields the protein CASLRGAQEKLFF. Filled out from reference TRBV2 and TRBJ1-4, the complete variable domain reads EPEVTQTPSHQVTQMGQEVILRCVPISNHLYFYWYRQILGQKVEFLVSFYNNEISEKSEIFDDQFSVERPDGSNFTLKIRSTKLEDSAMYFCASLRGAQEKLFFGSGTQLSVL.

This chain links TRBV2 with TRBJ1-5; perhaps TRBD1 as D (6 bases). Germline lookup yields CDR1 SNHLY and CDR2 FYNNEI. V was shortened by 2 bases and J by 3 bases, with 17 bases between the two germline ends. The CDR3 totals 17 residues. The CDR3 here is CASSETGSKALNQPQHF. The CDR3 nucleotides are TGTGCCAGCAGTGAAACAGGGTCAAAGGCCCTCAATCAGCCCCAGCATTTT.

The V call is TRBV28, the J call TRBJ2-2, with a tentative D call TRBD1 (6 bases). Per germline, CDR1 MDHEN and CDR2 SYDVKM. V was pared by 6 bases and J by 6 bases, with 17 bases between. CDR3 length: 15 amino acids. CDR3 protein: CASRTPGQSAGELFF. CDR3 bases: TGTGCCAGCAGGACGCCGGGACAATCGGCCGGGGAGCTGTTTTTT.

The chain joins TRBV19 to TRBJ1-1, with 7 positions matching TRBD1. V shed 11 bases and J 3 bases; nucleotides not matched to a gene: 9. This CDR3 has 13 residues. Per the germline V gene, CDR1 is LNHDA and CDR2 is SQIVND (reference sequence). CDR3 residues: CAVRGRLYTEAFF. The CDR3 DNA reads TGTGCCGTCAGGGGGAGACTTTACACTGAAGCTTTCTTT.

V usage is TRBV28 and J usage is TRBJ2-6; TRBD1 matches at 7 bases. Trimming removed 4 bases from V and 3 bases from J; junction bases left unmatched: 3. This CDR3 has 15 residues. Germline CDR1 is MDHEN and CDR2 is SYDVKM. The DNA for the CDR3 is TGTGCCAGCAGTTCCTACAGGGGTGGGGCCAACGTCCTGACTTTC. Translated: CASSSYRGGANVLTF.

In its sample, this clone was seen a few times. V and J are TRBV9 and TRBJ2-1; tentative D call: TRBD1 (7 bases). V was trimmed by 0 bases and J by 2 bases, leaving 12 bases between them. The CDR3 is made up of 16 amino acids. In germline, CDR1 is SGDLS, CDR2 YYNGEE. The CDR3 nucleotides read TGTGCCAGCAGCGTAGGTCTCAGGGGGGCCTACAATGAGCAGTTCTTC. This codes for CASSVGLRGAYNEQFF.

The chain uses TRBV6-1 and TRBJ2-7; 8 bases match TRBD1. The CDR3 extends over 15 amino acids. V lost 2 bases to trimming and J lost 2 bases; unmatched junction nucleotides: 5. The germline V gene has CDR1 MNHNS and CDR2 SASEGT. CDR3 coding DNA: TGTGCCAGCAGTGAATTCGGACAGGGAGCCTACGAGCAGTACTTC. Its translation is CASSEFGQGAYEQYF.

This clone was counted a single time. The J gene is TRBJ2-1, the V gene TRBV7-6; no firm D call. Germline values: CDR1 SGHVS, CDR2 FNYEAQ. The CDR3 is 15 residues long. With 5 bases removed from V and 0 bases from J, the gap between germline ends came to 11 bases. This chain's CDR3 is CASSPEAGSYNEQFF. The CDR3 nucleotides read TGTGCCAGCAGCCCCGAGGCTGGCTCCTACAATGAGCAGTTCTTC.

This clone was recorded only once. J is TRBJ1-1 and V is TRBV5-1, with a possible D match to TRBD1 (5 bases). V shed 1 base and J shed 5 bases, with 15 bases lying between them. The CDR3 covers 15 residues. CDR1 is SGHRS and CDR2 is YFSETQ in the germline V gene. CDR3: CASSLFLSGETEAFF. The CDR3 bases are TGCGCCAGCAGCTTGTTCCTTTCGGGGGAAACTGAAGCTTTCTTT.

This clone showed up just once. This rearrangement joins TRBV30 to TRBJ2-2; D ambiguous. With 4 bases removed from V and 3 bases from J, the gap between germline ends came to 12 bases. Germline CDR1 is GTSNPN and CDR2 is SVGIG (reference sequence). The CDR3 contains 14 residues. The CDR3 nucleotides are TGTGCCTGGACGAGACAACCCCACACCGGGGAGCTGTTTTTT. Translated, it gives CAWTRQPHTGELFF.

The V and J genes are TRBV7-3 and TRBJ2-3, with 11 bases lining up with TRBD1. The CDR3 spans 15 residues. CDR1 is SGHTA and CDR2 is FQGTGA in the germline V gene. V gave up 2 bases and J gave up 5 bases; unmatched junction bases: 3. The CDR3 DNA reads as TGTGCCAGCAGCTTATGGACAGGGGGCATAGATACGCAGTATTTT. It is translated as CASSLWTGGIDTQYF.

This rearrangement joins TRBV9 to TRBJ2-4, with TRBD2 matching 9 bases. The length of the CDR3 is 15 residues. Germline trimming cut 0 bases from V and 8 bases from J; bases unmatched to any gene: 6. Germline lookup yields CDR1 SGDLS and CDR2 YYNGEE. Here the CDR3 DNA reads TGTGCCAGCAGCGTAGCCGGAGCGGGGGGACACATTCAGTACTTC. Amino acid sequence: CASSVAGAGGHIQYF.